Listed here is a single TCR beta chain. Antigen unknown. The sample is drawn from a study of T cells in localized non-small cell lung cancer. Findings and limits, study-wide: A median of 57 clones ranked among the top 100 in tumor appeared in adjacent lung. A higher density of T cells in blood coincided with extended overall survival. Since sequencing was restricted to only one region of the tumor, intratumor heterogeneity remains a possibility.

Sequencing used immunoSEQ multiplex PCR; TCRdb keeps in-frame clones, though not all of them. The repertoire consists of about 79,000 clones, with around 90% occurring once and the leading ten covering more than 20%. The V end was cut by 1 base, the J end by 4 bases, with 11 bases between. This CDR3 contains 15 residues. Germline CDR1 reads MNHEY; CDR2 reads SVGAGI. The receptor comes from a woman aged 40-69 years with stage I squamous cell lung carcinoma. This chain links TRBV6-5 with TRBJ2-1, with D possibly matching TRBD2 (6 bases). The sample here was peripheral blood, taken before any cancer treatment. This CDR3 reads CASSYFSGVYNEQFF. Here the CDR3 DNA reads TGTGCCAGCAGTTACTTTTCGGGGGTGTACAATGAGCAGTTCTTC.